The clone carrying this T cell receptor beta chain was detected only once. The sample comes from a study of cytomegalovirus exposure and HLA in healthy donors. About the research overall: Later, an analysis reported that the 120 or so validation repertoires had used the same platform as the roughly 700 first-cohort repertoires.

Generated by immunoSEQ multiplex PCR, the TCRdb table keeps only in-frame clones and is missing some. The top ten clones hold roughly 0.8% of a sample with about 330,000 clones, about nine tenths of them seen once. Sequencing input: PBMCs. This sequence originates from a woman under 30 in good health and CMV-seronegative.

CDR3 in amino acids: CASSVLGTSYEQYF. As DNA, the CDR3 is TGTGCCAGCAGCGTACTCGGGACTAGCTACGAGCAGTACTTC. V is TRBV9 and J is TRBJ2-7; 8 bases are shared with TRBD2. Germline V gene lookup returns CDR1 SGDLS and CDR2 YYNGEE. The CDR3 spans 14 residues. V shed 1 base and J 3 bases; nucleotides not matched to a gene: 3. The full variable domain, rest sourced from reference TRBV9 and TRBJ2-7, is DSGVTQTPKHLITATGQRVTLRCSPRSGDLSVYWYQQSLDQGLQFLIQYYNGEERAKGNILERFSAQQFPDLHSELNLSSLELGDSALYFCASSVLGTSYEQYFGPGTRLTVT.